The next 18 T cell receptor beta chains were all read from a single sample in a study of shared clonotypes between healthy human individuals (dated by TCRdb to the early 2020s). CD8 naive samples were obtained by positive selection for CCR7 among CD45RO-negative cells, yielding a CD45RA+CCR7+ population from which TemRA cells were excluded. Library preparation employed the immunoSEQ multiplex PCR assay. TCRdb re-hosts the immuneACCESS table, in-frame sequences only. Its copies lack some clones; in the studies checked, an unresolved V gene accounts for under half of them, and the cause for the rest is not known. This sample comprises about 2.1 million clones, roughly 91% of them detected only once. The ten top clones hold over 1.5% of the sample. The sample consisted of naive CD8+ T cells from PBMCs. In the paper's terms, the cell subset or site label means: CD45RA+CCR7+. These receptors were collected from a man aged 18 to 30 in good health. Some clones in this sample may be carry-over from other donors' samples.

The genes are TRBV6-6 and TRBJ1-1; TRBD1 might be the D (5 bases). V lost 5 bases and J 5 bases, leaving 15 bases between the germline ends. CDR1 MNHNY and CDR2 SVGAGI come from the germline V gene (reference sequence). The CDR3 loop spans 14 amino acids. The DNA of the CDR3 is TGTGCCAGCAGTGATGGTTGGGGGGTAACTGAAGCTTTCTTT. It is translated as CASSDGWGVTEAFF.

The chain has TRBV9 and TRBJ1-2, with 8 positions matching TRBD1. Germline V lookup: CDR1 SGDLS, CDR2 YYNGEE. Trimming at V came to 3 bases and at J to 4 bases, leaving 5 bases not matched to a gene. This CDR3 contains 14 residues. CDR3 in DNA: TGTGCCAGCAGCGCCCTAACAGGGGGCTATGGCTACACCTTC. This sequence encodes CASSALTGGYGYTF. Variable domain in full (rest from reference TRBV9 and TRBJ1-2): DSGVTQTPKHLITATGQRVTLRCSPRSGDLSVYWYQQSLDQGLQFLIQYYNGEERAKGNILERFSAQQFPDLHSELNLSSLELGDSALYFCASSALTGGYGYTFGSGTRLTVV.

This clone has a handful of counts. This chain joins TRBV9 and TRBJ2-7; no reliable D call. The CDR3 covers 12 residues. Germline CDR1 SGDLS, CDR2 YYNGEE. Trimming shortened V by 0 bases and J by 2 bases, and 3 bases separated the two germline ends. CDR3 DNA sequence: TGTGCCAGCAGCGTAGTGGCCTACGAGCAGTACTTC. Encoded protein: CASSVVAYEQYF.

The chain combines TRBV13 with TRBJ1-4; D is undetermined. Trimming removed 1 base from V and 7 bases from J, with 13 bases in between. The CDR3 is 15 amino acids. From germline, CDR1 is PRHDT and CDR2 FYEKMQ (reference sequence). The CDR3 DNA follows: TGTGCCAGCAGCTTAGAAGCGCGCCCGGGTGAAAAACTGTTTTTT. It specifies CASSLEARPGEKLFF. Complete variable domain (other parts from reference TRBV13 and TRBJ1-4): AAGVIQSPRHLIKEKRETATLKCYPIPRHDTVYWYQQGPGQDPQFLISFYEKMQSDKGSIPDRFSAQQFSDYHSELNMSSLELGDSALYFCASSLEARPGEKLFFGSGTQLSVL.

This rearrangement joins TRBV4-2 to TRBJ1-2; 7 bases fit TRBD1. The junction had 15 bases not matched to a gene; V was cut back by 5 bases and J by 6 bases. Germline values: CDR1 LGHNA, CDR2 YNFKEQ. CDR3 size: 16 residues. CDR3 loop: CASSTQSIQGPHGYTF. For the CDR3, the DNA is TGTGCCAGCAGCACCCAGAGCATACAGGGGCCGCATGGCTACACCTTC.

Here the CDR3 reads CASSPGPNSYEQYF. CDR3 DNA sequence: TGTGCCAGTTCCCCGGGACCCAATTCCTACGAGCAGTACTTC. The V gene is TRBV28, the J gene TRBJ2-7; D possibly matches TRBD1 or TRBD2 (5 bases each). CDR3 size: 14 residues. The germline V gene encodes CDR1 MDHEN and CDR2 SYDVKM. V gave up 9 bases and J gave up 1 base, with 16 bases separating them.

The chain has TRBV30 and TRBJ2-1; 10 bases map to TRBD2. This CDR3 spans 15 amino acids. Trimming took 0 bases from V and 7 from J; bases not matched to a gene: 6. The germline CDR1 and CDR2 sequences are GTSNPN and SVGIG (reference sequence). CDR3 protein: CAWSVRSGRANEQFF. CDR3 coding DNA: TGTGCCTGGAGTGTACGGAGCGGGAGGGCTAATGAGCAGTTCTTC.

This chain links TRBV27 with TRBJ2-2; a possible D gene is TRBD2 (5 bases). Looked up from germline, CDR1 is MNHEY and CDR2 is SMNVEV (reference sequence). The CDR3 spans 12 residues. The V end lost 7 bases, the J end lost 5 bases, and 8 bases lay between the germline ends. The CDR3 DNA reads as TGTGCCAGCATTGGCGGGACCGGGGAGCTGTTTTTT. Its translation: CASIGGTGELFF.

The chain employs TRBV7-9 and TRBJ2-6, with 9 positions matching TRBD1. This CDR3 comprises 18 residues. Germline assignment: CDR1 SEHNR and CDR2 FQNEAQ (reference sequence). V trimming: 5 bases; J trimming: 0 bases; junction bases outside the gene matches: 8. The CDR3 bases are TGTGCCAGCAGCGGGCGGGACAGGGCCCTCTCTGGGGCCAACGTCCTGACTTTC. Its translation is CASSGRDRALSGANVLTF.

This rearrangement joins TRBV7-9 to TRBJ2-4, with 9 nucleotides matching TRBD2. The ends lost 5 bases at V and 1 base at J; junction bases unmatched: 3. The CDR3 is made up of 15 amino acids. Germline lookup yields CDR1 SEHNR and CDR2 FQNEAQ (reference sequence). In DNA form, the CDR3 reads TGTGCCAGCAGCCGGACTAGCGCTGCCAAAAACATTCAGTACTTC. This encodes CASSRTSAAKNIQYF.

This clone was detected only once. One junction end does not reproduce the germline sequence, and a read error may be involved. The V gene is TRBV6-4, the J gene TRBJ2-1, with TRBD1 matching over 7 bases. The CDR3 is 13 amino acids. The germline CDR1 and CDR2 sequences are MRHNA and SNTAGT. The CDR3 DNA is TGTGCCAGCAGTGACGGGGGACAGACTAAGTCGGTCTTC. It codes for CASSDGGQTKSVF.

The chain carries TRBV12-5 and TRBJ2-1, with D possibly TRBD1 on 5 matching bases. Germline V gene lookup returns CDR1 LGHNT and CDR2 FRNRAP. V lost 2 bases and J lost 6, with 8 bases in between. This CDR3 region has 13 residues. CDR3 bases: TGTGCTAGTGGTTTGCAGGGAAGCAATGAGCAGTTCTTC. Translation: CASGLQGSNEQFF.

The V and J genes are TRBV11-2 and TRBJ2-7; unclear D gene. The CDR3 covers 16 residues. Germline lookup yields CDR1 SGHAT and CDR2 FQNNGV. Trimming took 1 base from V and 3 from J, leaving 16 bases between them. CDR3 in DNA: TGTGCCAGCAGCTTAGTGGTGACGCTGGAAGACTACGAGCAGTACTTC. Translating gives CASSLVVTLEDYEQYF.

This chain links TRBV6-1 with TRBJ1-5, with D hard to call. Germline V gene lookup returns CDR1 MNHNS and CDR2 SASEGT. This CDR3 is 14 amino acids long. Trimming took 8 bases from V and 0 from J, leaving 11 bases between them. The DNA of the CDR3 is TGTGCCAGCGGGTCCATCCATAGCAATCAGCCCCAGCATTTT. Protein sequence: CASGSIHSNQPQHF.

The CDR3 region has the DNA TGTGCCAGTAGTGTGGACCCCAGGGCAGATACGCAGTATTTT. It encodes CASSVDPRADTQYF. This chain links TRBV19 with TRBJ2-3, with a weak D call TRBD1 (5 bases). Germline CDR1 LNHDA, CDR2 SQIVND (reference sequence). The CDR3 has 14 amino acids. The ends were cut back, 5 bases at V and 4 bases at J, with 13 bases in the middle.

The genes are TRBV9 and TRBJ2-1; TRBD1 matches 9 bases. Germline lookup yields CDR1 SGDLS and CDR2 YYNGEE. V gave up 4 bases and J gave up 4 bases; unmatched junction bases: 9. The CDR3 runs to 16 residues. DNA for the CDR3: TGTGCCAGCAGCCATCCCCGGGACAGGGTTTACAATGAGCAGTTCTTC. This gives the protein CASSHPRDRVYNEQFF.

The chain couples TRBV27 to TRBJ2-1; 7 bases align to TRBD1. The germline V gene encodes CDR1 MNHEY and CDR2 SMNVEV (reference sequence). The CDR3 has 16 amino acids. Germline trimming cut 4 bases from V and 3 bases from J; bases unmatched to any gene: 9. This chain's CDR3 is CASSYQTGRIYNEQFF. The CDR3 DNA follows: TGTGCCAGCAGTTACCAGACAGGGAGAATCTACAATGAGCAGTTCTTC.

The chain is built from TRBV10-3 and TRBJ1-1, with D tentatively TRBD1 (5 bases). CDR1 ENHRY and CDR2 SYGVKD come from the germline V gene. The CDR3 consists of 16 residues. Trimming took 4 bases from V and 1 from J, leaving 16 bases between them. The chain's CDR3 is CAISGDSMFPNTEAFF. For the CDR3, the DNA is TGTGCCATCAGTGGTGACAGTATGTTCCCGAACACTGAAGCTTTCTTT.